These 18 T cell receptor beta chains share one sample of origin, sequenced in a study of blood T cell repertoires in COVID-19. The table came from immunoSEQ multiplex PCR; TCRdb's copy has only in-frame clones and leaves some out. Here the sample spans under 150,000 clones, 75% to 85% being singletons. The sequenced sample was peripheral blood. These receptors originate from a man aged 80 or over with acute or convalescent COVID-19.

This chain uses TRBV9 with TRBJ1-1, with TRBD1 matching 10 bases. Germline CDR1 reads SGDLS; CDR2 reads YYNGEE. The CDR3 contains 15 residues. The V segment lost 2 bases and the J segment 4 bases; nucleotides outside the gene matches: 5. The CDR3: CASSVAGTGVTEAFF. The CDR3 region has the DNA TGTGCCAGCAGCGTCGCCGGGACAGGGGTCACTGAAGCTTTCTTT. Combining the CDR3 with reference TRBV9 and TRBJ1-1 gives the whole variable domain DSGVTQTPKHLITATGQRVTLRCSPRSGDLSVYWYQQSLDQGLQFLIQYYNGEERAKGNILERFSAQQFPDLHSELNLSSLELGDSALYFCASSVAGTGVTEAFFGQGTRLTVV.

V usage is TRBV5-1 and J usage is TRBJ1-4; tentatively, D is TRBD1 (6 bases). The V gene's germline CDR1 is SGHRS and CDR2 YFSETQ. Trimming took 5 bases from V and 5 from J, leaving 10 bases between them. This CDR3 is built from 13 residues. CDR3 residues: CASSGQPNEKLFF. The CDR3 bases are TGCGCCAGCAGTGGACAGCCGAATGAAAAACTGTTTTTT.

The sample holds a few counts of this clone. The V gene is TRBV20-1, the J gene TRBJ1-1; 10 bases are a match to TRBD1. Germline V gives CDR1 DFQATT, CDR2 SNEGSKA (reference sequence). The J segment lost 4 bases and the V segment lost 3 bases, leaving 5 bases of the junction unmatched. The CDR3 is 14 residues long. The CDR3 coding sequence is TGCAGTGCTAGTTCGAGACAGGGGGCCACTGAAGCTTTCTTT. Amino acid sequence: CSASSRQGATEAFF.

The chain uses TRBV5-1 and TRBJ1-1; D might be TRBD1 (6 bases). The CDR3 covers 13 residues. Germline values: CDR1 SGHRS, CDR2 YFSETQ. V shed 5 bases and J shed 4 bases, with 12 bases lying between them. CDR3 in amino acids: CASRKGDSTEAFF. CDR3 sequence (DNA): TGCGCCAGCAGAAAGGGGGATAGCACTGAAGCTTTCTTT.

The V gene is TRBV5-1, the J gene TRBJ1-4; D might be TRBD1 (5 bases). In germline, CDR1 is SGHRS, CDR2 YFSETQ. The CDR3 covers 17 residues. Trimming pared 5 bases from V and 0 bases from J, leaving 17 bases between. The CDR3 DNA reads TGCGCCAGCAGACCAGGACAAAACCCCGCAACTAATGAAAAACTGTTTTTT. This sequence encodes CASRPGQNPATNEKLFF.

This sequence joins TRBV18 and TRBJ2-5; 7 bases match TRBD2. The CDR3 totals 15 residues. The germline gives CDR1 KGHSH, CDR2 LQKENI. Trimming cost V 1 base and J 1 base; bases outside gene matches: 3. The CDR3 region has the DNA TGTGCCAGCTCACCACGGGAGGGGATCCAAGAGACCCAGTACTTC. As protein: CASSPREGIQETQYF.

CDR3 sequence reads: CASRPGQGVSGNTIYF. Written as DNA, the CDR3 is TGTGCCAGTAGGCCGGGACAGGGAGTTTCTGGAAACACCATATATTTT. J is TRBJ1-3 and V is TRBV19; 9 bases line up with TRBD1. V was pared by 6 bases and J by 1 base, with 7 bases of the junction left unmatched. Per the germline V gene, CDR1 is LNHDA and CDR2 is SQIVND (reference sequence). There are 16 residues in the CDR3.

The rearrangement uses TRBV11-2 and TRBJ1-1, with TRBD1 identical over 7 bases. J lost 3 bases, V lost 5 bases, and 15 bases had no gene match. Germline assignment: CDR1 SGHAT and CDR2 FQNNGV. This CDR3 contains 17 residues. CDR3 nucleotides: TGTGCCAGCAGCATTTACAGGGGTAGCAGCGCCCACACTGAAGCTTTCTTT. Translation: CASSIYRGSSAHTEAFF.

This clone was seen at least ten times. DNA for the CDR3: TGTGCCACCAGCAGAGTGGGCCGCAATCAGCCCCAGCATTTT. Protein: CATSRVGRNQPQHF. This chain joins TRBV15 and TRBJ1-5; D is unresolved. This CDR3 contains 14 residues. V was pared by 1 base and J by 2 bases, with 6 bases between. Germline lookup yields CDR1 LNHNV and CDR2 YYDKDF (reference sequence).

This chain connects TRBV5-1 to TRBJ2-3; possibly TRBD2 for D (5 bases). Looked up from germline, CDR1 is SGHRS and CDR2 is YFSETQ. The CDR3 totals 15 residues. V shed 4 bases and J shed 0 bases, with 12 bases lying between them. This chain's CDR3 is CASSRSEDSTDTQYF. For the CDR3, the DNA is TGCGCCAGCAGCCGTAGCGAGGATAGCACAGATACGCAGTATTTT.

In its sample, this clone was seen many times. The chain joins TRBV7-8 to TRBJ2-7; D not certain. Germline lookup yields CDR1 SGHVS and CDR2 FQNEAQ. This CDR3 has 12 amino acids. Trimming took off 1 base at V and 5 bases at J, with 6 bases between the two ends. The CDR3 DNA reads TGTGCCAGCAGCTTAGGACATGACGAGCAGTACTTC. Translating gives CASSLGHDEQYF.

The table lists this clone with a few counts. The chain uses TRBV5-1 and TRBJ2-7; D is perhaps TRBD2 (5 bases). V was cut by 4 bases and J by 4 bases, with 18 bases left in between. The germline V gene has CDR1 SGHRS and CDR2 YFSETQ. CDR3 length: 15 residues. The chain's CDR3 is CASSPVLSDMYEQYF. CDR3 sequence (DNA): TGCGCCAGCAGCCCTGTCCTTAGCGATATGTACGAGCAGTACTTC. Full variable domain (missing parts from reference TRBV5-1 and TRBJ2-7): KAGVTQTPRYLIKTRGQQVTLSCSPISGHRSVSWYQQTPGQGLQFLFEYFSETQRNKGNFPGRFSGRQFSNSRSEMNVSTLELGDSALYLCASSPVLSDMYEQYFGPGTRLTVT.

The chain is built from TRBV27 and TRBJ1-6; D not resolved. V was pared by 6 bases and J by 6 bases, with 15 bases between. This CDR3 has 15 residues. Germline lookup yields CDR1 MNHEY and CDR2 SMNVEV (reference sequence). CDR3 bases: TGTGCCAGCAGAGCTATGGCGGGGTCTAATTCACCCCTCCACTTT. It is translated as CASRAMAGSNSPLHF.

The chain is built from TRBV3-1 (or the pseudogene TRBV3-2) and TRBJ1-2, with 7 bases lining up with TRBD1. Germline CDR1 and CDR2: LGHDT and YNNKEL (reference sequence). The CDR3 is 18 residues long. The V segment lost 3 bases and the J segment 6 bases; nucleotides outside the gene matches: 19. In DNA form, the CDR3 reads TGTGCCAGCAGCCACCCGCCCCGAAGACAGGGAAGTCCGGATGGCTACACCTTC. Translating gives CASSHPPRRQGSPDGYTF.

The chain uses TRBV28 and TRBJ2-7; tentative D call: TRBD2 (5 bases). The length of the CDR3 is 16 residues. Looked up from germline, CDR1 is MDHEN and CDR2 is SYDVKM. Trimming cost V 6 bases and J 4 bases, with 22 bases left between them. CDR3 coding DNA: TGTGCCAGCAGCTCTTTCTCCTCGGGAATAGGTTACGAGCAGTACTTC. It yields the protein CASSSFSSGIGYEQYF.

This chain uses TRBV7-8 with TRBJ2-3; TRBD2 might be the D (5 bases). The CDR3 loop spans 16 amino acids. The germline V gene encodes CDR1 SGHVS and CDR2 FQNEAQ. V lost 1 base and J lost 2, with 13 bases in between. The CDR3 region is CASSLGTPRPTDTQYF. The CDR3 coding sequence is TGTGCCAGCAGCTTAGGGACTCCCAGACCCACAGATACGCAGTATTTT. Complete variable domain (other parts from reference TRBV7-8 and TRBJ2-3): GAGVSQSPRYKVAKRGQDVALRCDPISGHVSLFWYQQALGQGPEFLTYFQNEAQLDKSGLPSDRFFAERPEGSVSTLKIQRTQQEDSAVYLCASSLGTPRPTDTQYFGPGTRLTVL.

This chain uses TRBV2 with TRBJ2-2, with TRBD1 matching over 10 bases. The V segment lost 10 bases and the J segment 7 bases; nucleotides outside the gene matches: 15. The CDR3 totals 16 residues. The germline V gene encodes CDR1 SNHLY and CDR2 FYNNEI. The CDR3 nucleotides read TGTGCCACTACTAAGGGACAGGGGAAAGGTAGCGGGGAGCTGTTTTTT. This codes for CATTKGQGKGSGELFF. The variable domain in full, with the rest retrieved from reference TRBV2 and TRBJ2-2, is EPEVTQTPSHQVTQMGQEVILRCVPISNHLYFYWYRQILGQKVEFLVSFYNNEISEKSEIFDDQFSVERPDGSNFTLKIRSTKLEDSAMYFCATTKGQGKGSGELFFGEGSRLTVL.

The V call is TRBV4-2, the J call TRBJ2-2; TRBD2 matches 12 bases. Germline loops: CDR1 LGHNA, CDR2 YNFKEQ. This CDR3 is built from 17 residues. Trimming cost V 2 bases and J 2 bases; bases outside gene matches: 3. The CDR3 reads CASSQRTSGENTGELFF. The CDR3 DNA sequence: TGTGCCAGCAGCCAACGGACTAGCGGGGAAAACACCGGGGAGCTGTTTTTT.